The clone carrying this TCR beta chain was observed a single time. The repertoire was sequenced with immunoSEQ multiplex PCR; TCRdb's copy has only in-frame clones and lacks some. The data show about 120,000 clones, with around 87% seen just once and roughly 2.7% held by the top ten. Germline CDR1 is LNHDA and CDR2 is SQIVND (reference sequence). The ends lost 7 bases at V and 2 bases at J; junction bases unmatched: 7. The length of the CDR3 is 16 residues. The data were obtained in a study of T cell responses to AZD1222 COVID-19 vaccine. The source of this sequence is an adult who received the AZD1222 COVID-19 vaccine. V gene TRBV19 combines with J gene TRBJ2-2; 10 bases are a match to TRBD1. Specimen: peripheral blood, collected 28 days after the second AZD1222 dose. The CDR3 here is CASTTTGGRNTGELFF. The DNA of the CDR3 is TGTGCCAGTACGACGACAGGGGGCAGAAACACCGGGGAGCTGTTTTTT. Looking up the rest from reference TRBV19 and TRBJ2-2 gives the full variable domain: DGGITQSPKYLFRKEGQNVTLSCEQNLNHDAMYWYRQDPGQGLRLIYYSQIVNDFQKGDIAEGYSVSREKKESFPLTVTSAQKNPTAFYLCASTTTGGRNTGELFFGEGSRLTVL.